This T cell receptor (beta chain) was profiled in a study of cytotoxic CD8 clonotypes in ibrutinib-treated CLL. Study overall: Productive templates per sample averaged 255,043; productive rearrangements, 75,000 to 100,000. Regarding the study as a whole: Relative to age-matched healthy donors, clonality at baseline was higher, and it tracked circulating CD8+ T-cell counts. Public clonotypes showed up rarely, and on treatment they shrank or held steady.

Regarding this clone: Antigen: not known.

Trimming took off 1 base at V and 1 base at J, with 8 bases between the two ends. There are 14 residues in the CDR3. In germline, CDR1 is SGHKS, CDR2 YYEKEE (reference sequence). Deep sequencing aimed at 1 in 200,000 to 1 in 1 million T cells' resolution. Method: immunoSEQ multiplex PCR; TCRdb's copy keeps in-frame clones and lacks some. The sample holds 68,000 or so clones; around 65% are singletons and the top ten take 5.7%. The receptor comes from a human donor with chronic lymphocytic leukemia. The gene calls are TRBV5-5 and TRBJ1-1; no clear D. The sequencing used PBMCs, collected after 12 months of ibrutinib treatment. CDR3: CASSLQAQNTEAFF. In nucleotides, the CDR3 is TGTGCCAGCAGCTTGCAGGCGCAGAACACTGAAGCTTTCTTT.